A selection of T cell receptor beta chains follows, all from one sample in a study of OX40 agonist ivuxolimab in advanced cancers. Produced via immunoSEQ multiplex PCR; TCRdb's table is partial and in-frame only. The sample lists approximately 66,000 clones; 88% were seen once. The sequencing used CD4+ or CD8+ T cells sorted from blood, collected in a trial of the OX40 agonist ivuxolimab. These receptors all come from an adult with an advanced solid tumor such as melanoma, head and neck, liver or kidney cancer. Each CDR3 is given with its conserved first and last residue. Each record gives: J gene, clone size, D gene, V gene, CDR3 protein, CDR3 DNA. A D gene is named only where the DNA matches it firmly. Rows give clone size only sometimes, using once, few, many, or a class for an expanded clone.

TRBJ2-7 - TRBD2 TRBV6-5 CASSSRLAGGHEQYF TGTGCCAGCAGTTCCAGACTAGCGGGGGGCCACGAGCAGTACTTC
TRBJ1-2 - - TRBV6-5 CASSYTGTTSGGYTF TGTGCCAGCAGTTACACTGGGACCACGTCGGGGGGCTACACCTTC
TRBJ1-5 - - TRBV5-4 CASSLKDQPQHF TGTGCCAGCAGCTTAAAAGATCAGCCCCAGCATTTT
TRBJ2-5 - TRBD2 TRBV28 CASTPGGSRVQETQYF TGTGCCAGCACCCCGGGGGGTTCAAGGGTCCAAGAGACCCAGTACTTC
TRBJ2-1 - TRBD2 TRBV10-1 CASSESSRGIAGARGNEQFF TGCGCCAGCAGTGAGTCCTCCAGGGGGATAGCGGGGGCAAGGGGGAATGAGCAGTTCTTC
TRBJ2-5 - TRBD1 TRBV30 CAWGQGPYQETQYF TGTGCCTGGGGACAGGGACCGTACCAAGAGACCCAGTACTTC
TRBJ2-5 - - TRBV5-1 CASGVARETQYF TGCGCCAGCGGGGTAGCTCGGGAGACCCAGTACTTC
TRBJ1-6 few TRBD1 TRBV2 CASTRDRGNSPLHF TGTGCCAGCACCCGGGACAGGGGAAATTCACCCCTCCACTTT
TRBJ2-1 - - TRBV6-5 CASSYSGGTYNEQFF TGTGCCAGCAGTTACTCGGGGGGCACCTACAATGAGCAGTTCTTC
TRBJ1-5 - - TRBV29-1 CSVVGREGQPQHF TGCAGCGTTGTTGGCAGGGAGGGCCAGCCCCAGCATTTT
TRBJ1-6 - - TRBV28 CASRYGVGSYNSPLHF TGTGCCAGCCGGTACGGGGTCGGCTCCTATAATTCACCCCTCCACTTT
TRBJ1-3 - - TRBV29-1 CSVGSEGGNTIYF TGCAGCGTTGGAAGCGAGGGGGGAAACACCATATATTTT
TRBJ2-1 once TRBD2 TRBV7-6 CASTRGGPSSYNEQFF TGTGCCAGCACCCGGGGGGGACCGAGCTCCTACAATGAGCAGTTCTTC
TRBJ1-2 - TRBD1 TRBV6-1 CASTEGAGVRGYTF TGTGCCAGCACTGAGGGGGCGGGGGTCCGTGGCTACACCTTC
TRBJ2-3 - TRBD1 TRBV6-5 CASSRDRGRADTQYF TGTGCCAGCAGCCGGGACAGGGGCAGGGCAGATACGCAGTATTTT
TRBJ1-2 - - TRBV2 CASSVNGRQAGYTF TGTGCCAGCAGTGTCAATGGGAGACAGGCCGGCTACACCTTC
TRBJ2-1 - TRBD2 TRBV7-3 CASSFSGGVYNEQFF TGTGCCAGCAGCTTTAGCGGGGGGGTTTACAATGAGCAGTTCTTC
TRBJ2-7 - TRBD1 TRBV4-2 CASSPWDRTYEQYF TGTGCCAGCAGCCCCTGGGACAGGACCTACGAGCAGTACTTC
TRBJ2-7 - TRBD1 TRBV28 CASSPTGAYSYEQYF TGTGCCAGCAGCCCCACAGGGGCCTACTCCTACGAGCAGTACTTC
TRBJ1-6 - - TRBV10-1 CASSEDYNSPLHF TGCGCCAGCAGTGAAGATTATAATTCACCCCTCCACTTT
TRBJ1-2 - TRBD1 TRBV6-5 CASSVYRGANYGYTF TGTGCCAGCAGTGTATACAGGGGAGCTAACTATGGCTACACCTTC
TRBJ1-5 few - TRBV7-9 CASSPGQFNQPQHF TGTGCCAGCAGCCCAGGACAGTTCAATCAGCCCCAGCATTTT
TRBJ1-1 - - TRBV27 CASSLRGGNTEAFF TGTGCCAGCAGTTTAAGGGGGGGGAACACTGAAGCTTTCTTT
TRBJ1-1 - TRBD1 TRBV6-1 CASRGGTGEEAFF TGTGCCAGCAGGGGGGGGACAGGAGAAGAAGCTTTCTTT
TRBJ2-1 - TRBD2 TRBV19 CASAGLAGGYNEQFF TGTGCCAGTGCTGGACTAGCGGGGGGGTACAATGAGCAGTTCTTC
TRBJ1-6 - - TRBV5-5 CASSLFEQGSSPLHF TGTGCCAGCAGCTTGTTTGAGCAGGGCTCTTCACCCCTCCACTTT
TRBJ2-5 once - TRBV25-1 CASQQETQYF TGTGCCAGTCAACAAGAGACCCAGTACTTC
TRBJ1-2 - - TRBV5-6 CASSLVGSGRYGYTF TGTGCCAGCAGCTTGGTAGGGTCAGGCCGCTATGGCTACACCTTC
TRBJ2-1 - TRBD1 TRBV9 CASSVEGQGNYYNEQFF TGTGCCAGCAGCGTAGAGGGACAGGGGAATTATTACAATGAGCAGTTCTTC
TRBJ2-1 - TRBD2 TRBV6-1 CASSRMGGYNGQFF TGTGCCAGCAGTCGAATGGGGGGGTACAATGGGCAGTTCTTC
TRBJ2-5 - TRBD1 TRBV27 CASSWGQGVETQYF TGTGCCAGCAGTTGGGGACAGGGAGTGGAGACCCAGTACTTC